Presented here are 27 T cell receptor beta chains from one specimen sequenced in a study of cytomegalovirus exposure and HLA in healthy donors. Using immunoSEQ multiplex PCR, the repertoire was profiled, and TCRdb retains in-frame clones only, with some absent. The sample lists fewer than 250,000 clones; less than 90% were seen once. Sequenced input: PBMCs. The receptors were gathered from a woman aged 18 to 35 in good health and CMV-seronegative.

The chain joins TRBV5-1 to TRBJ2-7; weak D call: TRBD2 (6 bases). CDR1 is SGHRS, CDR2 YFSETQ, per germline. The CDR3 loop spans 17 amino acids. V was shortened by 4 bases and J by 7 bases, with 27 bases between the two germline ends. The CDR3 bases are TGCGCCAGCAGCCCTTGGGGAGGAAGCCAGGCCGGCGGGGAGCAGTACTTC. Its translation is CASSPWGGSQAGGEQYF.

The rearrangement links TRBV5-1 to TRBJ1-4, with a weak D call TRBD1 (5 bases). This CDR3 has 16 amino acids. Trimming removed 1 base from V and 0 bases from J, with 10 bases in between. Germline V gene lookup returns CDR1 SGHRS and CDR2 YFSETQ. CDR3: CASSLFGGATNEKLFF. CDR3 bases: TGCGCCAGCAGCTTGTTCGGGGGGGCAACTAATGAAAAACTGTTTTTT.

This clone was seen a single time. The V and J genes are TRBV2 and TRBJ1-5; a weak D match, TRBD1 (5 bases). V lost 7 bases, J lost 0 bases, and 10 bases lay in between. This CDR3 is 14 amino acids long. Germline lookup yields CDR1 SNHLY and CDR2 FYNNEI. The CDR3 DNA reads as TGTGCCAGCATGGGCAGGGATAGCAATCAGCCCCAGCATTTT. It translates to CASMGRDSNQPQHF. Full variable domain (rest looked up from reference TRBV2 and TRBJ1-5): EPEVTQTPSHQVTQMGQEVILRCVPISNHLYFYWYRQILGQKVEFLVSFYNNEISEKSEIFDDQFSVERPDGSNFTLKIRSTKLEDSAMYFCASMGRDSNQPQHFGDGTRLSIL.

V is TRBV27 and J is TRBJ2-7; 7 bases are shared with TRBD1. The CDR3 is 15 amino acids. V was pared by 6 bases and J by 2 bases, with 10 bases of the junction left unmatched. Germline V CDR1 and CDR2: MNHEY, SMNVEV (reference sequence). Written as DNA, the CDR3 is TGTGCCAGCAGCTGGGGGACAGATTTCACCTACGAGCAGTACTTC. It translates to CASSWGTDFTYEQYF.

This clone has a handful of counts. This chain joins TRBV4-1 and TRBJ1-2, with TRBD1 matching over 8 bases. The germline V gene encodes CDR1 MGHRA and CDR2 YSYEKL. Trimming at V came to 1 base and at J to 5 bases, leaving 6 bases not matched to a gene. This CDR3 has 15 residues. DNA for the CDR3: TGCGCCAGCAGCCAAGCCCCAGGGGGCGCTTATGGCTACACCTTC. It is translated as CASSQAPGGAYGYTF.

The table lists this clone with a few counts. This chain connects TRBV12-5 to TRBJ1-5, with D unresolved. The CDR3 is 18 amino acids. Looked up from germline, CDR1 is LGHNT and CDR2 is FRNRAP. Trimming pared 1 base from V and 2 bases from J, leaving 18 bases between. The CDR3 DNA sequence: TGTGCTAGTGGTTTGGGGGCGAAAGACGGGCAAGGCAATCAGCCCCAGCATTTT. This translates into CASGLGAKDGQGNQPQHF.

The table lists this clone with a count of one. The V call is TRBV2, the J call TRBJ1-5, with 7 bases lining up with TRBD1. Germline CDR1 reads SNHLY; CDR2 reads FYNNEI. Trimming took 3 bases from V and 4 from J; bases not matched to a gene: 9. This CDR3 contains 16 residues. The DNA for the CDR3 is TGTGCCAGCAGTGAGCTCTTACAGGGGACTAATCAGCCCCAGCATTTT. This gives the protein CASSELLQGTNQPQHF.

V usage is TRBV7-9 and J usage is TRBJ1-6, with 8 nucleotides matching TRBD1. Trimming at V came to 4 bases and at J to 9 bases, leaving 8 bases not matched to a gene. This CDR3 contains 15 residues. Per the germline V gene, CDR1 is SEHNR and CDR2 is FQNEAQ (reference sequence). CDR3 DNA: TGTGCCAGCAGCTCTGACAGGGGCGCCGGTTCACCCCTCCACTTT. Amino acid sequence: CASSSDRGAGSPLHF.

This clone was counted at least ten times. V gene TRBV30 combines with J gene TRBJ1-2; 8 bases match TRBD1. Germline loops: CDR1 GTSNPN, CDR2 SVGIG (reference sequence). The CDR3 totals 15 residues. With V trimmed by 2 bases and J by 8 bases, 13 bases remained unmatched. As DNA, the CDR3 is TGTGCCTGGAGTCATCCGGACAGGGAGTCAAAAGGCTACACCTTC. Amino acid sequence: CAWSHPDRESKGYTF.

The chain has TRBV30 and TRBJ2-1, with D tentatively TRBD2 (6 bases). CDR1 is GTSNPN, CDR2 SVGIG, per germline (reference sequence). CDR3 length equals 14 residues. V shed 4 bases and J shed 4 bases, with 14 bases lying between them. The chain's CDR3 is CAWTPGLNYNEQFF. The CDR3 DNA reads as TGTGCCTGGACCCCGGGACTTAATTACAATGAGCAGTTCTTC. The full variable domain, in which reference TRBV30 and TRBJ2-1 provide the parts outside the CDR3, is SQTIHQWPATLVQPVGSPLSLECTVEGTSNPNLYWYRQAAGRGLQLLFYSVGIGQISSEVPQNLSASRPQDRQFILSSKKLLLSDSGFYLCAWTPGLNYNEQFFGPGTRLTVL.

This chain uses TRBV4-1 with TRBJ2-7; D possibly corresponds to TRBD1 (5 bases). Germline V CDR1 and CDR2: MGHRA, YSYEKL. This CDR3 contains 14 residues. The V end lost 1 base, the J end lost 2 bases, and 9 bases lay between the germline ends. CDR3 bases: TGCGCCAGCAGCCAAGGCCAGGGTACCTACGAGCAGTACTTC. This translates into CASSQGQGTYEQYF.

The V gene is TRBV29-1, the J gene TRBJ2-7, with D possibly being TRBD2 (6 bases). The CDR3 sequence is 14 residues long. Germline values: CDR1 SQVTM, CDR2 ANQGSEA. V lost 6 bases and J 3 bases, leaving 18 bases between the germline ends. The CDR3 loop reads CSVAIGGSVYEQYF. The CDR3 nucleotides read TGCAGCGTCGCTATAGGAGGGAGCGTCTACGAGCAGTACTTC.

The genes are TRBV29-1 and TRBJ2-1; perhaps TRBD2 as D (6 bases). CDR1 and CDR2 (germline): SQVTM, ANQGSEA. V lost 6 bases, J lost 7 bases, and 16 bases lay in between. The CDR3 is 13 residues long. The CDR3: CSVLGGARNEQFF. CDR3 nucleotides: TGCAGCGTATTGGGCGGGGCGCGGAATGAGCAGTTCTTC.

This clone came up a few times. CDR3 DNA sequence: TGTGCCAGCAGTTTCTCTGGAGATGTAATTGATGAGCAGTTCTTC. Translating gives CASSFSGDVIDEQFF. The chain couples TRBV27 to TRBJ2-1, with no clear D. The CDR3 has 15 amino acids. Per the germline V gene, CDR1 is MNHEY and CDR2 is SMNVEV (reference sequence). With 3 bases removed from V and 8 bases from J, the gap between germline ends came to 17 bases.

The CDR3 sequence is CASSQPRQGRYSPLHF. CDR3 DNA sequence: TGCGCCAGCAGCCAACCAAGACAGGGACGATATTCACCCCTCCACTTT. The V and J genes are TRBV4-1 and TRBJ1-6, with 7 bases identical to TRBD1. This CDR3 spans 16 amino acids. J gave up 8 bases and V 2 bases, and 9 bases lay outside the gene matches. Germline lookup yields CDR1 MGHRA and CDR2 YSYEKL.

V and J are TRBV5-1 and TRBJ1-2; 8 positions match TRBD1. Germline V gene lookup returns CDR1 SGHRS and CDR2 YFSETQ. This CDR3 is built from 13 residues. V shed 4 bases and J 10 bases; nucleotides not matched to a gene: 9. For the CDR3, the DNA is TGCGCCAGCAGCCAAGAGGGACAGGCCGACTACACCTTC. This translates into CASSQEGQADYTF.

This chain connects TRBV18 to TRBJ1-2; D call uncertain. CDR1 and CDR2 from the germline V gene are KGHSH and LQKENI. The germline V and J ends were trimmed by 3 bases and 6 bases, with 8 bases remaining between them. This CDR3 region has 12 residues. CDR3 sequence: CASSPEVHGYTF. As DNA, the CDR3 is TGTGCCAGCTCACCGGAAGTCCATGGCTACACCTTC. The entire variable domain, with the rest obtained from reference TRBV18 and TRBJ1-2, is as follows: NAGVMQNPRHLVRRRGQEARLRCSPMKGHSHVYWYRQLPEEGLKFMVYLQKENIIDESGMPKERFSAEFPKEGPSILRIQQVVRGDSAAYFCASSPEVHGYTFGSGTRLTVV.

The chain combines TRBV18 with TRBJ1-5; TRBD1 matches 8 bases. The CDR3 contains 16 residues. CDR1 and CDR2 (germline): KGHSH, LQKENI. V dropped 1 base and J dropped 7; count of bases not matched to a gene: 9. DNA of the CDR3: TGTGCCAGCTCACCACAGTCTTCAGGGGGCGACCAGCCCCAGCATTTT. Translating gives CASSPQSSGGDQPQHF.

The chain combines TRBV27 with TRBJ2-2; maybe TRBD1 (6 bases). V shed 0 bases and J shed 5 bases, with 13 bases lying between them. CDR1 is MNHEY and CDR2 is SMNVEV in the germline V gene (reference sequence). The length of the CDR3 is 16 residues. The CDR3 DNA reads as TGTGCCAGCAGTTTATCGCAGGCAGGGGTAACCGGGGAGCTGTTTTTT. Translation: CASSLSQAGVTGELFF.

This clone has more than one count but fewer than ten. The rearrangement joins TRBV4-1 to TRBJ1-5; no reliable D call. Per the germline V gene, CDR1 is MGHRA and CDR2 is YSYEKL. The germline V and J ends were trimmed by 0 bases and 0 bases, with 9 bases remaining between them. The CDR3 spans 16 residues. The CDR3 spells CASSQESGVSNQPQHF. CDR3 nucleotide sequence: TGCGCCAGCAGCCAAGAGTCCGGGGTTAGCAATCAGCCCCAGCATTTT.

This sequence joins TRBV6-1 and TRBJ2-6; TRBD2 might be the D (6 bases). Germline-derived CDR1 and CDR2 are MNHNS and SASEGT. The CDR3 length is 14 residues. Trimming shortened V by 4 bases and J by 2 bases, and 6 bases separated the two germline ends. DNA for the CDR3: TGTGCCAGCAGTGGGGGGGCTGGGGCCAACGTCCTGACTTTC. This codes for CASSGGAGANVLTF.

The chain couples TRBV27 to TRBJ2-1; D gene unclear. The CDR3 consists of 14 residues. CDR1 and CDR2 from the germline V gene are MNHEY and SMNVEV (reference sequence). V was trimmed by 8 bases and J by 9 bases, leaving 20 bases between them. CDR3 loop: CASRLSRVDGEQFF. The CDR3 coding sequence is TGTGCCAGCCGTCTCAGCCGCGTCGACGGTGAGCAGTTCTTC.

This clone was recorded only once. At one end, the junction sequence differs from germline, possibly due to a read error. The CDR3 coding sequence is TGTGCCAGCAGCGAAGACAGGGGAGTAGCCAAAAACATTCAGTACTTC. It yields the protein CASSEDRGVAKNIQYF. The rearrangement joins TRBV2 to TRBJ2-4, with 8 positions matching TRBD1. The CDR3 totals 16 residues. Germline V gives CDR1 SNHLY, CDR2 FYNNEI.

The chain is built from TRBV11-1 and TRBJ2-7; 7 bases map to TRBD1. The CDR3 runs 15 residues. Germline CDR1 is SGHAT and CDR2 is FQDESV (reference sequence). The trim removed 5 bases at V and 2 bases at J, leaving 9 bases unmatched. This CDR3 reads CASSPGTATTYEQYF. In nucleotides, the CDR3 is TGTGCCAGCAGCCCAGGGACAGCGACTACCTACGAGCAGTACTTC.

This rearrangement joins TRBV6-5 to TRBJ1-2; TRBD1 might be the D (5 bases). V was pared by 3 bases and J by 7 bases, with 15 bases between. The length of the CDR3 is 14 residues. Germline assignment: CDR1 MNHEY and CDR2 SVGAGI. The CDR3 DNA is TGTGCCAGCAGTTATAGTAGGGGAGACCGTGGCTACACCTTC. This sequence encodes CASSYSRGDRGYTF.

This clone was found once. V is TRBV27 and J is TRBJ1-2; TRBD1 matches at 9 bases. The CDR3 runs 16 residues. Germline assignment: CDR1 MNHEY and CDR2 SMNVEV (reference sequence). Germline trimming cut 5 bases from V and 0 bases from J; bases unmatched to any gene: 7. In DNA form, the CDR3 reads TGTGCCAGCAGTGCCAAAAGACAGGGGGCTAACTATGGCTACACCTTC. Amino acids: CASSAKRQGANYGYTF.

V gene TRBV6-1 combines with J gene TRBJ1-1, with D possibly TRBD1 on 6 matching bases. Germline loops: CDR1 MNHNS, CDR2 SASEGT. This CDR3 is built from 14 residues. Trimming pared 10 bases from V and 6 bases from J, leaving 21 bases between. This CDR3 is CATRVGGSPAEAFF. In nucleotides, the CDR3 is TGTGCCACTAGGGTGGGGGGCAGCCCGGCTGAAGCTTTCTTT.